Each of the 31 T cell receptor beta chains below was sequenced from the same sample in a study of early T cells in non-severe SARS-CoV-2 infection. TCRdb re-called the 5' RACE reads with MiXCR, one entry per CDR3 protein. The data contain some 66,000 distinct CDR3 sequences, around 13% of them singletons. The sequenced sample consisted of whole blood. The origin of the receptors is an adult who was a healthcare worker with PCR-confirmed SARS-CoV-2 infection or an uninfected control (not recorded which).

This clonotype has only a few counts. The CDR3 spells CASSSGQGNYGYTF. CDR3 DNA: TGTGCCAGCAGCTCGGGACAGGGAAACTATGGCTACACCTTC. V and J are TRBV5-4 and TRBJ1-2; 9 bases are shared with TRBD1. V trimming: 3 bases; J trimming: 2 bases; junction bases outside the gene matches: 2. The CDR3 spans 14 residues. Looked up from germline, CDR1 is SGHNT and CDR2 is YYREEE (reference sequence).

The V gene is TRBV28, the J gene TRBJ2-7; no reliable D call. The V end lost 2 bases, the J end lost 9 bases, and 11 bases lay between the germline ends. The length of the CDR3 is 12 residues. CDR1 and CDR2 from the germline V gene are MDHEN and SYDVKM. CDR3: CASSLGIGGQYF. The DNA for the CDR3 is TGTGCCAGCAGTTTAGGGATCGGCGGGCAGTACTTC.

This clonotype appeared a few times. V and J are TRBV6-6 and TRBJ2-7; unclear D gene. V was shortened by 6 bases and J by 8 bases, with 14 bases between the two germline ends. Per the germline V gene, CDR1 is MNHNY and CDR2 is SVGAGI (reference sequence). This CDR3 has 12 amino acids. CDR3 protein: CASSHFGIQQYF. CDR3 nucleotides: TGTGCCAGCAGCCATTTTGGAATCCAGCAGTACTTC.

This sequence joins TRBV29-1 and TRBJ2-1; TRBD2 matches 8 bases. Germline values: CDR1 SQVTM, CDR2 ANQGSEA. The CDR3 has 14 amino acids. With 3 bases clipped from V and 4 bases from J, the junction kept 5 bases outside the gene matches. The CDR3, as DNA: TGCAGCGTTGAGGGCGGGAGGCTTTACAATGAGCAGTTCTTC. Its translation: CSVEGGRLYNEQFF.

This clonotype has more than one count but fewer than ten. The CDR3 loop is CASSPGQGEAFF. The CDR3 DNA follows: TGTGCCAGCAGCCCTGGACAGGGTGAAGCTTTCTTT. The chain recombines TRBV11-3 with TRBJ1-1; 8 bases align to TRBD1. The V gene's germline CDR1 is SGHNT and CDR2 YENEEA. The CDR3 has 12 amino acids. The J segment lost 7 bases and the V segment lost 5 bases, leaving 3 bases of the junction unmatched.

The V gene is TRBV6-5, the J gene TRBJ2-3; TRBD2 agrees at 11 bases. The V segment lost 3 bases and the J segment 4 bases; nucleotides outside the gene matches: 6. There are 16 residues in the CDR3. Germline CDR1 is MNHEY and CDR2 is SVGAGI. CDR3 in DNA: TGTGCCAGCAGTTATGCGCCTAGCGGGAGGTCAGATACGCAGTATTTT. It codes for CASSYAPSGRSDTQYF.

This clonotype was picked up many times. CDR3 in DNA: TGTGCCAGCAGTTTAAGGGGGTCGTACGAGCAGTACTTC. It encodes CASSLRGSYEQYF. The chain carries TRBV28 and TRBJ2-7; TRBD1 is a possible D gene (6 bases). The CDR3 has 13 amino acids. V was pared by 2 bases and J by 4 bases, with 9 bases between. Germline V gene sequence: CDR1 MDHEN, CDR2 SYDVKM.

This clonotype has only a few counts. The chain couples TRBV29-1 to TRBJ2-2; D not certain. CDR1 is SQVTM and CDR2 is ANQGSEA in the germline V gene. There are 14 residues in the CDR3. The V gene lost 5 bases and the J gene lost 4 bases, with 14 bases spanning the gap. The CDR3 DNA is TGCAGCGTTACCCATCAGAGCCCCACCGGGGAGCTGTTTTTT. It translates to CSVTHQSPTGELFF.

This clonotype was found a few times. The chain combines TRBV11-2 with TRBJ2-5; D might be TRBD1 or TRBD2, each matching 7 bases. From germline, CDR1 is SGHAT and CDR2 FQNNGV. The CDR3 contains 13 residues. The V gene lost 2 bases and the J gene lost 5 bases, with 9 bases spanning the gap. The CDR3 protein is CASSLQGGETQYF. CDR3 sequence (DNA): TGTGCCAGCAGCTTACAGGGGGGGGAGACCCAGTACTTC.

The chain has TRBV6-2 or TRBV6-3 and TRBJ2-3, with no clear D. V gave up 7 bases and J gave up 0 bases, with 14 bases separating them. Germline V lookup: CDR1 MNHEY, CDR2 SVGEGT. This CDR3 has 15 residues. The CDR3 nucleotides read TGTGCCAGCACCGACCGGAGATATAGCACAGATACGCAGTATTTT. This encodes CASTDRRYSTDTQYF.

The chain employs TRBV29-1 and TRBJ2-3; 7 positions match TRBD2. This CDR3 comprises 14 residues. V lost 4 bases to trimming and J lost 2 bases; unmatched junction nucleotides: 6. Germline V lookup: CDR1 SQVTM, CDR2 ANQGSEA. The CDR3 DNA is TGCAGCGTTGGGATGAGCGGGGTCACAGATACGCAGTATTTT. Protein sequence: CSVGMSGVTDTQYF.

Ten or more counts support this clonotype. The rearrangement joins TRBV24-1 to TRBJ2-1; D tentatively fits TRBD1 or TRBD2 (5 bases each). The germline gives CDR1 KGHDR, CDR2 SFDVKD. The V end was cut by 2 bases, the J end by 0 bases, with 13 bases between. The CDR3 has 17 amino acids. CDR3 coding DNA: TGTGCCACCAGTGATTCGGGGCTAGCTGGCTCCTACAATGAGCAGTTCTTC. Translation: CATSDSGLAGSYNEQFF.

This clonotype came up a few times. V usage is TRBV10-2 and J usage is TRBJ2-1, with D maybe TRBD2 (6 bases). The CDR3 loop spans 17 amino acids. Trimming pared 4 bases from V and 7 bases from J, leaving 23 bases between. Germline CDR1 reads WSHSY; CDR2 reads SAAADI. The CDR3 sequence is CASSGLWAVGRGNEQFF. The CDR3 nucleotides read TGCGCCAGCAGTGGCCTATGGGCTGTCGGACGGGGGAATGAGCAGTTCTTC.

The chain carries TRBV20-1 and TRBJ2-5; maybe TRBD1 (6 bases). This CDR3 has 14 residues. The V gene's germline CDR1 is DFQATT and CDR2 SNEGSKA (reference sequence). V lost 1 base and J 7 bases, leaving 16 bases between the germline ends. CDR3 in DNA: TGCAGTGCTAGAGTCCGGACAGCCCTAGGGACCCAGTACTTC. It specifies CSARVRTALGTQYF.

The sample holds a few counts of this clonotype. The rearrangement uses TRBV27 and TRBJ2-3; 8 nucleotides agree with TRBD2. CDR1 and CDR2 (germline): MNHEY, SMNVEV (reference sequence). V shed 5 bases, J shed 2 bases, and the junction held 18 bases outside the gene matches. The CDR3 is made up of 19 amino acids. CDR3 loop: CASSPETRGLALTTDTQYF. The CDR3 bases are TGTGCCAGCAGTCCTGAGACCCGAGGACTAGCCCTCACCACAGATACGCAGTATTTT.

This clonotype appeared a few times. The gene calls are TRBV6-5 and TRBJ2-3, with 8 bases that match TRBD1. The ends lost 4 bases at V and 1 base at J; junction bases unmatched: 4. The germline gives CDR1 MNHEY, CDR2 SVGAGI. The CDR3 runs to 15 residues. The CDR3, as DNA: TGTGCCAGCAGTTTGGGACAGGTCCGCACAGATACGCAGTATTTT. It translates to CASSLGQVRTDTQYF.

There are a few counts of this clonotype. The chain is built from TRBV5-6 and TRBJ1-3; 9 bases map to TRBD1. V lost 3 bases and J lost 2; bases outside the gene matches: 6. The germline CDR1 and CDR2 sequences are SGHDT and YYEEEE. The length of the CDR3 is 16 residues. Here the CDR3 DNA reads TGTGCCAGCAGCTCGGGACAGGGACCCACTGGAAACACCATATATTTT. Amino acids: CASSSGQGPTGNTIYF. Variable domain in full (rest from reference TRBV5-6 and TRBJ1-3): DAGVTQSPTHLIKTRGQQVTLRCSPKSGHDTVSWYQQALGQGPQFIFQYYEEEERQRGNFPDRFSGHQFPNYSSELNVNALLLGDSALYLCASSSGQGPTGNTIYFGEGSWLTVV.

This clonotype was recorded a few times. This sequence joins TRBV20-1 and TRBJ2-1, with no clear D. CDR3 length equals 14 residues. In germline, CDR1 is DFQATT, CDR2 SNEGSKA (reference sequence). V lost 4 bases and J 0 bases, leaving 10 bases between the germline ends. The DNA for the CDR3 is TGCAGTGCTACACGGCTGAGCTCCTACAATGAGCAGTTCTTC. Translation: CSATRLSSYNEQFF.

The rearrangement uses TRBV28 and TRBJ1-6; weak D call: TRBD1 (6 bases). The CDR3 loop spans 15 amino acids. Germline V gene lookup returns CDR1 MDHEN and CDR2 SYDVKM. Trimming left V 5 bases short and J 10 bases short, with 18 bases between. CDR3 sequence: CASSPSQGSGSPLHF. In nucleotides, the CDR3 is TGTGCCAGCAGTCCATCGCAGGGGTCTGGGTCACCCCTCCACTTT.

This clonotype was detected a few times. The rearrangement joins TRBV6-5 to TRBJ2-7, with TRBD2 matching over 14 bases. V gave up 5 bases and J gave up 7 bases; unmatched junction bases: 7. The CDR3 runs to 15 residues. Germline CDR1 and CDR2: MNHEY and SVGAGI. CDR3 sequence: CASSPGLAGVREQYF. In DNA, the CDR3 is TGTGCCAGCAGTCCGGGACTAGCGGGAGTAAGAGAGCAGTACTTC.

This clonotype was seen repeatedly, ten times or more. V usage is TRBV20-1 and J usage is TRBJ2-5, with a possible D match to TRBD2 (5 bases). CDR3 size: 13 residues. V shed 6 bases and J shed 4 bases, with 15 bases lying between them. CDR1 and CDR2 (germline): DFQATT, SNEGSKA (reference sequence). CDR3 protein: CSAPRTGRETQYF. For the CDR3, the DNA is TGCAGTGCGCCCCGGACTGGGCGAGAGACCCAGTACTTC.

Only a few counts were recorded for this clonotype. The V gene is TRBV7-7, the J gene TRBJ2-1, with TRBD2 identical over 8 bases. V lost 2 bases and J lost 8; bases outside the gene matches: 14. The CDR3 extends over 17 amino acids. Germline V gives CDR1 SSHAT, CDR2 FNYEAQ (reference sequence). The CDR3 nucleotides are TGTGCCAGCAGCTTATTTGGTTCTAGCAGCGGGAGCGATGAGCAGTTCTTC. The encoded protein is CASSLFGSSSGSDEQFF.

The CDR3 loop reads CATRDGNSPLHF. The CDR3 DNA sequence: TGTGCCACCCGGGACGGTAATTCACCCCTCCACTTT. The V call is TRBV10-3, the J call TRBJ1-6; D perhaps matches TRBD1 (5 bases). Trimming left V 10 bases short and J 6 bases short, with 10 bases between. Germline loops: CDR1 ENHRY, CDR2 SYGVKD. This CDR3 region has 12 residues.

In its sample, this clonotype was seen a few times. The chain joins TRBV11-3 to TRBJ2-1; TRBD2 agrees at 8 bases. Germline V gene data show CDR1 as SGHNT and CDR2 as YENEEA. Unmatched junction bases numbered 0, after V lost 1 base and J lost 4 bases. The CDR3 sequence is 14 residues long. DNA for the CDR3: TGTGCCAGCAGCTTAGCGGGAGGGTACAATGAGCAGTTCTTC. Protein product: CASSLAGGYNEQFF.

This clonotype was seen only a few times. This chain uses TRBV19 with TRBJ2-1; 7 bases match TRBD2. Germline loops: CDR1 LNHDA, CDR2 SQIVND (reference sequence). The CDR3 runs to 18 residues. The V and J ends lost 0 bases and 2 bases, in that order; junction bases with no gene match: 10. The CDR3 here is CASSIDGGAGLAYNEQFF. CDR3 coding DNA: TGTGCCAGTAGTATAGATGGGGGAGCGGGGTTAGCCTACAATGAGCAGTTCTTC.

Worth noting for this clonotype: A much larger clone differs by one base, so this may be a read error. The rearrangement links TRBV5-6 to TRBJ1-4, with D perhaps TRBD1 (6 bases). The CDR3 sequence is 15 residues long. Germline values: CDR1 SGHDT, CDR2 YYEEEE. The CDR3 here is CVSSRMGAHSEKLFF. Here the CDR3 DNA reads TGTGTCAGCAGCCGTATGGGGGCCCATTCTGAAAAACTGTTTTTT.

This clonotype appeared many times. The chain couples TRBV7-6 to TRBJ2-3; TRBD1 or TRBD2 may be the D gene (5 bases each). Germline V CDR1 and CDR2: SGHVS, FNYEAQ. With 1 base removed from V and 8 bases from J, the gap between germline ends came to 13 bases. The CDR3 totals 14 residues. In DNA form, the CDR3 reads TGTGCCAGCAGCTTAGGCGAGGGGATAGGTACGCAGTATTTT. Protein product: CASSLGEGIGTQYF.

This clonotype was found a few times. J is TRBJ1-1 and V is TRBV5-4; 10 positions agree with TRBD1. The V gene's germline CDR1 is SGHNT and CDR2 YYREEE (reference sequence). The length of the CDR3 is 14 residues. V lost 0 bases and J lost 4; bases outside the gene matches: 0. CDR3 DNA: TGTGCCAGCAGCTTGGGGACAGGGGGCACTGAAGCTTTCTTT. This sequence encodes CASSLGTGGTEAFF.

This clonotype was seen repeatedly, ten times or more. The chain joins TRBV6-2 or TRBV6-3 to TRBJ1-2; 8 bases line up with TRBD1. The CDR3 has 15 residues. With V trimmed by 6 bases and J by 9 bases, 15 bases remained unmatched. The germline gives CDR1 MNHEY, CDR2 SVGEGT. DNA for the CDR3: TGTGCCAGCAGCTCTCCTCTCAGGGGGCCCCTGAGCTACACCTTC. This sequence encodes CASSSPLRGPLSYTF.

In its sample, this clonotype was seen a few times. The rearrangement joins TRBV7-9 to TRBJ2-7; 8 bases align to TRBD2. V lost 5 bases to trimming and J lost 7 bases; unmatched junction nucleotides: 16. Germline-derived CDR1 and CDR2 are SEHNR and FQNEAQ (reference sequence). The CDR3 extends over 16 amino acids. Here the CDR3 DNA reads TGTGCCAGCAGCATGGGAGCGGGAGTCCTCTCCGGGGAGCAGTACTTC. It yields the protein CASSMGAGVLSGEQYF. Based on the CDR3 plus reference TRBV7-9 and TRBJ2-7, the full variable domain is DTGVSQNPRHKITKRGQNVTFRCDPISEHNRLYWYRQTLGQGPEFLTYFQNEAQLEKSRLLSDRFSAERPKGSFSTLEIQRTEQGDSAMYLCASSMGAGVLSGEQYFGPGTRLTVT.

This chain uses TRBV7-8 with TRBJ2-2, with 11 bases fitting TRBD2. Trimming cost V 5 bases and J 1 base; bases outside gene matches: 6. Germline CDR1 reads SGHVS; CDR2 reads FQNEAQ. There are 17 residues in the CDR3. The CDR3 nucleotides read TGTGCCAGCAGCGCCCAGACTAGCGGGATGAACACCGGGGAGCTGTTTTTT. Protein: CASSAQTSGMNTGELFF. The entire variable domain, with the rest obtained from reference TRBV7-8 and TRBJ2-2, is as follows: GAGVSQSPRYKVAKRGQDVALRCDPISGHVSLFWYQQALGQGPEFLTYFQNEAQLDKSGLPSDRFFAERPEGSVSTLKIQRTQQEDSAVYLCASSAQTSGMNTGELFFGEGSRLTVL.